This TCR beta chain was sequenced for a study of blood T cell repertoires in COVID-19. Study-level information: Some COVID-19 samples were acute and others convalescent; all came from the United States, Italy and Spain. From T cells, B-cell-depleted T cells, or PBMCs came the material, which was cDNA or gDNA.

Profiling relied on immunoSEQ multiplex PCR, and the TCRdb table lists in-frame clones only, not all of them. The sample consists of hundreds of thousands of clones, roughly 76% of them appearing once. CDR3 length: 14 amino acids. Germline-derived CDR1 and CDR2 are SGHRS and YFSETQ. Trimming left V 4 bases short and J 2 bases short, with 10 bases between. The specimen sequenced was peripheral blood. This sequence joins TRBV5-1 and TRBJ2-4; D is unclear. The origin of this receptor is a woman of 80 years or more with COVID-19, enrolled during active disease. The CDR3 here is CASSRTQSKNIQYF. CDR3 nucleotide sequence: TGCGCCAGCAGCCGTACACAGTCCAAAAACATTCAGTACTTC.